This TCR beta chain was sequenced for a study of patients and donors after allogeneic stem cell transplantation. TCRdb redid the calling of the RT-PCR reads with MiXCR, one entry per CDR3 protein. This table has tens of thousands of distinct CDR3 sequences, around 48% appearing once. Looked up from germline, CDR1 is DFQATT and CDR2 is SNEGSKA (reference sequence). The CDR3 spans 15 residues. Between the trimmed V and J ends, which lost 2 bases and 0 bases, there was a span of 13 bases. The TCR comes from a human donor who was either an allogeneic HSCT recipient or a stem cell or donor lymphocyte infusion donor (not recorded which). It is not recorded whose cells these are; they may come from a transplant donor. The specimen sequenced was blood, either unsorted or a sorted T cell fraction (not recorded which). The gene calls are TRBV20-1 and TRBJ1-1; perhaps TRBD1 as D (5 bases). Written as DNA, the CDR3 is TGCAGTGCTAGAAGCAGGAAGGGGATGAACACTGAAGCTTTCTTT. Translated: CSARSRKGMNTEAFF.